A single sample is the source of the 24 T cell receptor beta chains below, sequenced in a study of blood T cell repertoires in COVID-19. Assay used: immunoSEQ multiplex PCR; TCRdb lists only in-frame clones, some missing. The sample lists hundreds of thousands of clones, 75% to 90% occurring once. What was sequenced was PBMCs or T cells enriched from blood (not recorded which). Receptors originate from a young man who had recovered from COVID-19.

The table lists this clone with a few counts. V gene TRBV7-9 combines with J gene TRBJ1-1; 9 nucleotides agree with TRBD1. The germline V gene has CDR1 SEHNR and CDR2 FQNEAQ (reference sequence). The CDR3 runs to 13 residues. V lost 5 bases to trimming and J lost 7 bases; unmatched junction nucleotides: 5. CDR3: CASSRTGDGEAFF. The CDR3 DNA is TGTGCCAGCAGCCGGACAGGGGATGGTGAAGCTTTCTTT. Variable domain in full (rest from reference TRBV7-9 and TRBJ1-1): DTGVSQNPRHKITKRGQNVTFRCDPISEHNRLYWYRQTLGQGPEFLTYFQNEAQLEKSRLLSDRFSAERPKGSFSTLEIQRTEQGDSAMYLCASSRTGDGEAFFGQGTRLTVV.

The chain employs TRBV7-9 and TRBJ2-5, with 8 bases that match TRBD2. This CDR3 comprises 14 residues. V lost 5 bases and J lost 4; bases outside the gene matches: 6. The germline gives CDR1 SEHNR, CDR2 FQNEAQ (reference sequence). For the CDR3, the DNA is TGTGCCAGCAGCCACGGGGGGGTACGAGAGACCCAGTACTTC. Translating gives CASSHGGVRETQYF.

The rearrangement joins TRBV7-9 to TRBJ1-1, with 7 positions matching TRBD1. Trimming removed 5 bases from V and 1 base from J; junction bases left unmatched: 10. The CDR3 totals 16 residues. CDR1 SEHNR and CDR2 FQNEAQ come from the germline V gene (reference sequence). CDR3: CASSPQNRGENTEAFF. CDR3 in DNA: TGTGCCAGCAGCCCTCAAAACAGGGGAGAGAACACTGAAGCTTTCTTT.

The gene calls are TRBV19 and TRBJ1-1, with 7 bases lining up with TRBD1. The CDR3 extends over 14 amino acids. V shed 4 bases and J 3 bases; nucleotides not matched to a gene: 5. Germline V CDR1 and CDR2: LNHDA, SQIVND (reference sequence). This CDR3 is CASSTPGQHTEAFF. The CDR3 coding sequence is TGTGCCAGTAGTACACCGGGACAGCACACTGAAGCTTTCTTT.

The chain links TRBV4-1 to TRBJ2-2; D call uncertain. Trimming left V 4 bases short and J 0 bases short, with 6 bases between. The germline CDR1 and CDR2 sequences are MGHRA and YSYEKL. CDR3 length equals 14 residues. Written as DNA, the CDR3 is TGCGCCAGCAGCCTAAATGCGAACACCGGGGAGCTGTTTTTT. This sequence encodes CASSLNANTGELFF.

The rearrangement uses TRBV2 and TRBJ1-2; D gene ambiguous. The germline CDR1 and CDR2 sequences are SNHLY and FYNNEI. Trimming cost V 5 bases and J 2 bases, with 15 bases left between them. The CDR3 is made up of 15 amino acids. The CDR3 loop reads CASSLGRGANYGYTF. The CDR3 nucleotides read TGTGCCAGCAGTCTTGGTCGGGGAGCAAACTATGGCTACACCTTC.

This chain joins TRBV6-5 and TRBJ1-2; no reliable D call. There are 14 residues in the CDR3. Per germline, CDR1 MNHEY and CDR2 SVGAGI. V shed 4 bases and J shed 0 bases, with 9 bases lying between them. In nucleotides, the CDR3 is TGTGCCAGCAGTTCAACCTCTACTAACTATGGCTACACCTTC. Translation: CASSSTSTNYGYTF.

The CDR3 nucleotides are TGTGCCACCCGCCGGGACTACAATGAGCAGTTCTTC. Its translation: CATRRDYNEQFF. The V call is TRBV27, the J call TRBJ2-1; D is perhaps TRBD2 (5 bases). The CDR3 length is 12 residues. Trimming left V 10 bases short and J 3 bases short, with 10 bases between. The germline V gene has CDR1 MNHEY and CDR2 SMNVEV (reference sequence).

The rearrangement links TRBV27 to TRBJ2-3; no firm D call. V was cut by 3 bases and J by 4 bases, with 14 bases left in between. The CDR3 is 15 amino acids. Germline CDR1 reads MNHEY; CDR2 reads SMNVEV (reference sequence). CDR3 loop: CASSLSSALPDTQYF. As DNA, the CDR3 is TGTGCCAGCAGTTTGTCCAGCGCCCTGCCAGATACGCAGTATTTT.

The V and J genes are TRBV5-1 and TRBJ1-4, with TRBD1 identical over 9 bases. Germline assignment: CDR1 SGHRS and CDR2 YFSETQ. V lost 6 bases and J lost 7; bases outside the gene matches: 16. The length of the CDR3 is 17 residues. CDR3 sequence reads: CASTLRGTGLGGEKLFF. The CDR3 DNA follows: TGCGCCAGCACCTTAAGAGGGACAGGGTTAGGAGGTGAAAAACTGTTTTTT.

The chain combines TRBV3-1 (or the pseudogene TRBV3-2) with TRBJ2-1, with TRBD2 matching 7 bases. This CDR3 is built from 14 residues. Germline CDR1 reads LGHDT; CDR2 reads YNNKEL (reference sequence). Losses at the gene ends were 1 base for V and 5 bases for J; bases not matched to a gene: 2. CDR3 coding DNA: TGTGCCAGCAGCCAAGCCGGGGGGAACAATGAGCAGTTCTTC. This translates into CASSQAGGNNEQFF.

The chain couples TRBV15 to TRBJ1-5, with a tentative D call TRBD1 (6 bases). The CDR3 runs 15 residues. CDR1 and CDR2 from the germline V gene are LNHNV and YYDKDF (reference sequence). Trimming left V 3 bases short and J 3 bases short, with 12 bases between. DNA of the CDR3: TGTGCCACCAGCAGGAGTCAGGGGTACAATCAGCCCCAGCATTTT. Residues: CATSRSQGYNQPQHF. Full variable domain (outside the CDR3, taken from reference TRBV15 and TRBJ1-5): DAMVIQNPRYQVTQFGKPVTLSCSQTLNHNVMYWYQQKSSQAPKLLFHYYDKDFNNEADTPDNFQSRRPNTSFCFLDIRSPGLGDTAMYLCATSRSQGYNQPQHFGDGTRLSIL.

The chain recombines TRBV4-1 with TRBJ1-5, with D maybe TRBD1 (6 bases). In germline, CDR1 is MGHRA, CDR2 YSYEKL. Trimming left V 4 bases short and J 5 bases short, with 15 bases between. The CDR3 loop spans 15 amino acids. CDR3 residues: CASSPSDSQDQPQHF. In DNA form, the CDR3 reads TGCGCCAGCAGCCCTTCGGACAGCCAAGATCAGCCCCAGCATTTT.

Only one count was recorded for this clone. The V gene is TRBV2, the J gene TRBJ1-5; maybe TRBD1 (5 bases). Trimming took 5 bases from V and 0 from J, leaving 8 bases between them. There are 14 residues in the CDR3. The germline V gene has CDR1 SNHLY and CDR2 FYNNEI. CDR3: CASSSQVSNQPQHF. The CDR3, as DNA: TGTGCCAGCAGTTCACAGGTTAGCAATCAGCCCCAGCATTTT. Drawing the rest from reference TRBV2 and TRBJ1-5, the complete variable domain is EPEVTQTPSHQVTQMGQEVILRCVPISNHLYFYWYRQILGQKVEFLVSFYNNEISEKSEIFDDQFSVERPDGSNFTLKIRSTKLEDSAMYFCASSSQVSNQPQHFGDGTRLSIL.

CDR3 in amino acids: CASSRPGGTEAFF. As DNA, the CDR3 is TGTGCCAGCAGTCGACCAGGGGGCACTGAAGCTTTCTTT. The chain recombines TRBV25-1 with TRBJ1-1; 7 bases map to TRBD1. Germline CDR1 reads MGHDK; CDR2 reads SYGVNS. V trimming: 5 bases; J trimming: 4 bases; junction bases outside the gene matches: 4. There are 13 residues in the CDR3. Combining the CDR3 with reference TRBV25-1 and TRBJ1-1 gives the whole variable domain EADIYQTPRYLVIGTGKKITLECSQTMGHDKMYWYQQDPGMELHLIHYSYGVNSTEKGDLSSESTVSRIRTEHFPLTLESARPSHTSQYLCASSRPGGTEAFFGQGTRLTVV.

CDR3 amino acids: CASSYAGTSAYNEQFF. The CDR3 DNA is TGTGCCAGCAGTTATGCCGGGACTAGCGCCTACAATGAGCAGTTCTTC. The V and J genes are TRBV6-5 and TRBJ2-1; 10 bases fit TRBD2. Germline V gives CDR1 MNHEY, CDR2 SVGAGI. V gave up 3 bases and J gave up 2 bases; unmatched junction bases: 4. This CDR3 region has 16 residues.

The chain combines TRBV19 with TRBJ2-7; weak D call: TRBD1 (6 bases). Trimming shortened V by 6 bases and J by 6 bases, and 24 bases separated the two germline ends. The CDR3 is 16 amino acids. CDR1 is LNHDA and CDR2 is SQIVND in the germline V gene (reference sequence). CDR3 sequence: CASSLDTGSRMGEQYF. The CDR3 DNA reads as TGTGCCAGTAGCCTCGACACAGGGTCGCGCATGGGCGAGCAGTACTTC.

This clone was seen only once. The chain joins TRBV28 to TRBJ1-2; unclear D gene. Germline V gene sequence: CDR1 MDHEN, CDR2 SYDVKM. V was pared by 7 bases and J by 0 bases, with 15 bases between. The CDR3 spans 15 residues. This CDR3 reads CASTPYPGTNYGYTF. The CDR3 DNA sequence: TGTGCCAGCACCCCCTACCCGGGAACTAACTATGGCTACACCTTC.

The chain recombines TRBV7-3 with TRBJ2-1; D uncertain. The germline CDR1 and CDR2 sequences are SGHTA and FQGTGA. Between the trimmed V and J ends, which lost 4 bases and 5 bases, there was a span of 9 bases. This CDR3 contains 13 residues. The CDR3 protein is CASSSRMDNEQFF. CDR3 nucleotide sequence: TGTGCCAGCAGCTCGAGGATGGACAATGAGCAGTTCTTC.

This clone was detected only a few times. As DNA, the CDR3 is TGTGCCAGCTCACAGTCGGGACAGGGTAGGACTGAGCAGTTCTTC. It codes for CASSQSGQGRTEQFF. The chain links TRBV18 to TRBJ2-1; 9 bases align to TRBD1. Germline V gene lookup returns CDR1 KGHSH and CDR2 LQKENI. The CDR3 consists of 15 residues. V dropped 4 bases and J dropped 9; count of bases not matched to a gene: 10.

This sequence joins TRBV14 and TRBJ2-1, with D maybe TRBD2 (6 bases). The CDR3 totals 15 residues. Germline lookup yields CDR1 SGHDN and CDR2 FVKESK. Trimming pared 3 bases from V and 7 bases from J, leaving 16 bases between. The CDR3 reads CASSHTTTSWNEQFF. CDR3 bases: TGTGCCAGCAGCCATACTACGACTAGTTGGAATGAGCAGTTCTTC.

J is TRBJ2-1 and V is TRBV18; D possibly corresponds to TRBD2 (5 bases). V lost 5 bases, J lost 6 bases, and 17 bases lay in between. The CDR3 spans 15 residues. Per the germline V gene, CDR1 is KGHSH and CDR2 is LQKENI. CDR3 coding DNA: TGTGCCAGCTCATCCGGACCGAGGGAACTCAATGAGCAGTTCTTC. Its protein product is CASSSGPRELNEQFF.

The CDR3, as DNA: TGCGCCAGCAGCCAAGAAAGGGGGTTAGTCACGCAGTATTTT. It translates to CASSQERGLVTQYF. V is TRBV4-3 and J is TRBJ2-3; TRBD1 might be the D (6 bases). The V and J ends lost 0 bases and 9 bases respectively, with 13 bases between them. The CDR3 totals 14 residues. CDR1 and CDR2 (germline): LGHNA, YSLEER.

This clone showed up just once. One end of the junction does not line up with germline, which may come from a read error. V and J are TRBV9 and TRBJ2-6; 7 bases fit TRBD1. The CDR3 sequence is 18 residues long. In germline, CDR1 is SGDLS, CDR2 YYNGEE. CDR3 protein: CASSPDRVDLSWANVLTF. CDR3 DNA: TGTGCCAGCAGCCCCGACAGGGTTGACCTCTCTTGGGCCAACGTCCTGACTTTC. The whole variable domain, filled in from reference TRBV9 and TRBJ2-6, reads DSGVTQTPKHLITATGQRVTLRCSPRSGDLSVYWYQQSLDQGLQFLIQYYNGEERAKGNILERFSAQQFPDLHSELNLSSLELGDSALYFCASSPDRVDLSWANVLTFGAGSRLTVL.